One and the same sample provided the 16 T cell receptor beta chains below, sequenced in a study of blood T cell repertoires in COVID-19. TCRdb keeps only in-frame clones here, not all; method: immunoSEQ multiplex PCR. The table records around 140,000 clones, roughly 91% of them present only once. The specimen was peripheral blood. The source of these receptors is a man aged 55 to 69 with COVID-19, enrolled during active disease.

This clone was recorded only once. The genes are TRBV18 and TRBJ1-6, with D possibly TRBD1 on 5 matching bases. V lost 6 bases and J lost 9, with 18 bases in between. The CDR3 runs to 15 residues. The germline V gene encodes CDR1 KGHSH and CDR2 LQKENI. CDR3 sequence reads: CASSPPRQGSSPLHF. CDR3 bases: TGTGCCAGCTCGCCCCCCCGCCAGGGCAGTTCACCCCTCCACTTT.

The chain uses TRBV5-1 and TRBJ1-3; 8 bases are a match to TRBD1. The CDR3 is made up of 16 amino acids. Germline V gene sequence: CDR1 SGHRS, CDR2 YFSETQ. V lost 0 bases and J lost 4; bases outside the gene matches: 6. The CDR3 loop reads CASSLEGQGGGNTIYF. The DNA of the CDR3 is TGCGCCAGCAGCTTGGAAGGACAGGGTGGCGGAAACACCATATATTTT.

The chain recombines TRBV7-3 with TRBJ2-7; D is possibly TRBD2 (7 bases). Germline CDR1 SGHTA, CDR2 FQGTGA. CDR3 length: 14 residues. V shed 2 bases and J shed 3 bases, with 11 bases lying between them. The CDR3 spells CASSLAGAGYEQYF. CDR3 nucleotide sequence: TGTGCCAGCAGCTTAGCGGGGGCAGGCTACGAGCAGTACTTC.

CDR3 loop: CASTTGSSYNEQFF. The DNA for the CDR3 is TGTGCCAGCACCACAGGGAGCTCCTACAATGAGCAGTTCTTC. J is TRBJ2-1 and V is TRBV14, with TRBD1 as a possible D gene (6 bases). This CDR3 is built from 14 residues. With 7 bases removed from V and 0 bases from J, the gap between germline ends came to 10 bases. In germline, CDR1 is SGHDN, CDR2 FVKESK. Looking up the rest from reference TRBV14 and TRBJ2-1 gives the full variable domain: EAGVTQFPSHSVIEKGQTVTLRCDPISGHDNLYWYRRVMGKEIKFLLHFVKESKQDESGMPNNRFLAERTGGTYSTLKVQPAELEDSGVYFCASTTGSSYNEQFFGPGTRLTVL.

The chain uses TRBV20-1 and TRBJ1-3; no clear D gene. CDR1 is DFQATT and CDR2 is SNEGSKA in the germline V gene (reference sequence). Trimming pared 3 bases from V and 0 bases from J, leaving 6 bases between. This CDR3 is 13 amino acids long. The CDR3: CSASQASGNTIYF. The CDR3 DNA sequence: TGCAGTGCTAGTCAGGCCTCTGGAAACACCATATATTTT.

A single count supports this clone. V gene TRBV13 combines with J gene TRBJ2-7, with D possibly being TRBD1 (6 bases). The germline CDR1 and CDR2 sequences are PRHDT and FYEKMQ (reference sequence). The CDR3 has 14 amino acids. V was shortened by 5 bases and J by 0 bases, with 11 bases between the two germline ends. The DNA for the CDR3 is TGTGCCAGCAGCCTCCCGGGACACTCCTACGAGCAGTACTTC. Encoded protein: CASSLPGHSYEQYF.

The count of this clone is one. The J gene is TRBJ1-2, the V gene TRBV6-6, with D perhaps TRBD1 (6 bases). V shed 2 bases and J shed 7 bases, with 8 bases lying between them. Per the germline V gene, CDR1 is MNHNY and CDR2 is SVGAGI (reference sequence). The CDR3 is 12 amino acids. CDR3 sequence (DNA): TGTGCCAGCAGTTACGTAGGGGGTGGCTACACCTTC. Translating gives CASSYVGGGYTF.

This clone occurred once. This chain uses TRBV28 with TRBJ1-6; TRBD1 aligns across 7 bases. CDR1 MDHEN and CDR2 SYDVKM come from the germline V gene. The CDR3 spans 16 residues. V lost 3 bases and J lost 7; bases outside the gene matches: 9. The CDR3 spells CASSFQGVRLNSPLHF. The DNA for the CDR3 is TGTGCCAGCAGTTTTCAGGGGGTGAGGCTAAATTCACCCCTCCACTTT.

This clone occurred once. V and J are TRBV12-5 and TRBJ1-2; 8 bases match TRBD1. Germline values: CDR1 LGHNT, CDR2 FRNRAP. CDR3 length: 15 residues. Trimming removed 7 bases from V and 3 bases from J; junction bases left unmatched: 10. The CDR3 DNA reads TGTGCTAGTGCCGACTCGACAGGGGACTACTATGGCTACACCTTC. It is translated as CASADSTGDYYGYTF.

This chain joins TRBV29-1 and TRBJ1-5; TRBD1 is a possible D gene (6 bases). Trimming pared 5 bases from V and 5 bases from J, leaving 13 bases between. This CDR3 contains 13 residues. Per the germline V gene, CDR1 is SQVTM and CDR2 is ANQGSEA. CDR3 amino acids: CSVFEGGDQPQHF. CDR3 nucleotide sequence: TGCAGCGTTTTTGAGGGGGGGGATCAGCCCCAGCATTTT.

The chain joins TRBV6-2 or TRBV6-3 to TRBJ2-7; 13 nucleotides line up with TRBD2. The V segment lost 6 bases and the J segment 3 bases; nucleotides outside the gene matches: 2. CDR1 is MNHEY and CDR2 is SVGEGT in the germline V gene. The CDR3 runs to 14 residues. DNA for the CDR3: TGTGCCAGCAGCCGACTAGCGGGGGGCTACGAGCAGTACTTC. It yields the protein CASSRLAGGYEQYF.

The J gene is TRBJ1-1, the V gene TRBV15, with D unresolved. The V gene lost 0 bases and the J gene lost 1 base, with 12 bases spanning the gap. CDR1 and CDR2 (germline): LNHNV, YYDKDF (reference sequence). The CDR3 runs to 16 residues. The CDR3 DNA reads as TGTGCCACCAGCAGAGATCGGGGATCTGGGAACACTGAAGCTTTCTTT. Translated, it gives CATSRDRGSGNTEAFF.

The chain joins TRBV10-3 to TRBJ2-3; the match to TRBD2 covers 12 bases. V trimming: 0 bases; J trimming: 14 bases; junction bases outside the gene matches: 9. The CDR3 is made up of 15 amino acids. CDR1 ENHRY and CDR2 SYGVKD come from the germline V gene. In DNA, the CDR3 is TGTGCCATCAGTGAGTCGCCTAGCGGGGGGGCTCGCCCGTATTTT. Protein: CAISESPSGGARPYF.

This chain links TRBV10-3 with TRBJ2-7; TRBD1 matches 8 bases. Germline V gives CDR1 ENHRY, CDR2 SYGVKD. This CDR3 has 15 residues. The V gene end was trimmed by 4 bases and the J gene end by 2 bases; junction bases not matched to a gene: 7. This chain's CDR3 is CAISGRQGAAYEQYF. Here the CDR3 DNA reads TGTGCCATCAGTGGCCGGCAGGGGGCGGCCTACGAGCAGTACTTC.

Only one count was recorded for this clone. Other DNA sequences within the sample encode an identical CDR3. V and J are TRBV18 and TRBJ2-5; unclear D gene. The germline V gene has CDR1 KGHSH and CDR2 LQKENI. This CDR3 region has 11 residues. V lost 4 bases to trimming and J lost 3 bases, with 3 bases between them. The CDR3 nucleotides read TGTGCCAGCTCACTCAAAGAGACCCAGTACTTC. Its protein product is CASSLKETQYF. Full variable domain (rest looked up from reference TRBV18 and TRBJ2-5): NAGVMQNPRHLVRRRGQEARLRCSPMKGHSHVYWYRQLPEEGLKFMVYLQKENIIDESGMPKERFSAEFPKEGPSILRIQQVVRGDSAAYFCASSLKETQYFGPGTRLLVL.

In DNA form, the CDR3 reads TGTGCCAGCAGCCCTAGGACAGATGGAAACACCATATATTTT. This encodes CASSPRTDGNTIYF. The genes are TRBV4-2 and TRBJ1-3, with D perhaps matching TRBD1 (6 bases). Germline values: CDR1 LGHNA, CDR2 YNFKEQ. The CDR3 runs to 14 residues. The ends were cut back, 4 bases at V and 3 bases at J, with 10 bases in the middle.